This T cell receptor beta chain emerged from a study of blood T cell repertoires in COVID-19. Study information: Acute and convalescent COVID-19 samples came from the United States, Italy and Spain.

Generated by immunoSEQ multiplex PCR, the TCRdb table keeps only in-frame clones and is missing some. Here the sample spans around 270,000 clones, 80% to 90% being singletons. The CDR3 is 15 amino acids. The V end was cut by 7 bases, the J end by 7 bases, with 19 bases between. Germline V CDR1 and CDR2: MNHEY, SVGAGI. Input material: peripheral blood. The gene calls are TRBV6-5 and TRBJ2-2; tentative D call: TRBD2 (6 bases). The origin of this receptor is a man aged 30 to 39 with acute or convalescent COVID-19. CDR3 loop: CASNFQVWEDGELFF. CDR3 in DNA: TGTGCCAGCAACTTTCAGGTGTGGGAGGACGGGGAGCTGTTTTTT.